This T cell receptor beta chain was retrieved from a study of CD8 T cells in Susac syndrome. Study findings and constraints: The relatively small number of individuals in the TCR sequencing and HLA analysis was acknowledged by the study.

It was with random hexamers that 0.5 to 1 ug RNA was reverse transcribed. A multiplex approach, immunoSEQ multiplex PCR, amplified TCR beta CDR3 across 54 Vbeta and 13 Jbeta. TCRdb reprocessed the immunoSEQ multiplex PCR reads via MiXCR and lists one record per CDR3 protein. The table includes approximately 180,000 distinct CDR3 sequences, roughly 94% detected once. Germline CDR1 and CDR2: DFQATT and SNEGSKA (reference sequence). The CDR3 sequence is 12 residues long. V shed 3 bases and J shed 7 bases, with 13 bases lying between them. Comments on this clonotype: Its specificity is not known.

Sequencing of TCR beta was performed on blood CD8+ T cells and on blood CD4+ T cells. Both CD4+ and CD8+ T cells were negatively isolated, and TEMRA cells underwent FACS enrichment. The sequenced sample was CD4+ T cells from PBMCs. This TCR was recovered from a human donor with Susac syndrome. The chain joins TRBV20-1 to TRBJ2-7; D may be TRBD2 (5 bases). DNA of the CDR3: TGCAGTGCTAGTCCTACTAGAGAAGAGCAGTACTTC. Translating it yields CSASPTREEQYF.